This TCR beta chain derives from a study of blood T cell repertoires in COVID-19. Looking at the study overall: From the United States, Italy and Spain came samples of acute and convalescent COVID-19. From T cells, B-cell-depleted T cells, or PBMCs came the material, which was cDNA or gDNA.

In the original workflow: Reference gene primer amplification in the assay estimated nucleated cell counts. Generated by immunoSEQ multiplex PCR, the TCRdb table keeps only in-frame clones and is missing some. Clone size and V and J calls were adopted from that table, with D and trimming inferred from the DNA. Among 44,000 or so clones listed, around 80% were seen once. This CDR3 has 17 amino acids. The J segment lost 4 bases and the V segment lost 3 bases, leaving 7 bases of the junction unmatched. Germline-derived CDR1 and CDR2 are SGDLS and YYNGEE. This TCR came from an elderly man in a cohort sampled during active COVID-19. The material sequenced was peripheral blood. V gene TRBV9 combines with J gene TRBJ2-5, with TRBD2 identical over 15 bases. CDR3 nucleotides: TGTGCCAGCAGCGAGTGGACTAGCGGGGGGGCCGGAGAGACCCAGTACTTC. Protein: CASSEWTSGGAGETQYF.